Presented here are 31 T cell receptor beta chains from one specimen sequenced in a study of blood T cells in healthy people across ages. A J-beta primer mix and a sample-barcoded 5' primer were used in a second PCR of about 7 to 12 cycles. TCRdb passed the 5' RACE reads through MiXCR, listing each CDR3 protein once. The sample has some 780,000 distinct CDR3 sequences, roughly 50% seen once. The sequencing input was blood. These receptors all come from a man in his forties in good health.

V is TRBV7-6 and J is TRBJ2-4, with D possibly being TRBD1 (6 bases). The V end was cut by 5 bases, the J end by 4 bases, with 12 bases between. Germline-derived CDR1 and CDR2 are SGHVS and FNYEAQ. The CDR3 loop spans 14 amino acids. The CDR3 DNA reads as TGTGCCAGCAGCGCGCAAGACAGGAAAAACATTCAGTACTTC. The encoded protein is CASSAQDRKNIQYF.

The CDR3 DNA is TGTGCCAGCAGCCAAGGCCTACAGGCCCCTGCGGGGGCCAACGTCCTGACTTTC. Translated, it gives CASSQGLQAPAGANVLTF. The V and J genes are TRBV4-2 and TRBJ2-6; D perhaps matches TRBD1 (5 bases). Germline CDR1 reads LGHNA; CDR2 reads YNFKEQ. Trimming left V 1 base short and J 4 bases short, with 17 bases between. The CDR3 contains 18 residues.

The chain couples TRBV7-9 to TRBJ2-1; 14 positions match TRBD2. This CDR3 is built from 14 residues. CDR1 and CDR2 (germline): SEHNR, FQNEAQ (reference sequence). After removal of 8 bases from V and 6 bases from J, the junction contained 3 bases not matched to a gene. The CDR3 sequence is CASGGTSGSNEQFF. The CDR3 bases are TGTGCCAGCGGGGGGACTAGCGGGAGCAATGAGCAGTTCTTC.

This sequence joins TRBV10-3 and TRBJ2-5; D ambiguous. The CDR3 contains 13 residues. The germline gives CDR1 ENHRY, CDR2 SYGVKD. V was shortened by 4 bases and J by 6 bases, with 12 bases between the two germline ends. In DNA form, the CDR3 reads TGTGCCATCAGTGGCGAGGTCAGCAAGACCCAGTACTTC. Protein: CAISGEVSKTQYF.

The chain has TRBV5-1 and TRBJ2-3, with 10 bases matching TRBD2. CDR3 length: 15 residues. V lost 6 bases and J lost 2; bases outside the gene matches: 6. CDR1 is SGHRS and CDR2 is YFSETQ in the germline V gene. The CDR3 spells CASNTGTSATDTQYF. CDR3 nucleotides: TGCGCCAGCAACACCGGGACTAGCGCCACAGATACGCAGTATTTT.

The rearrangement links TRBV20-1 to TRBJ1-2; 9 bases are a match to TRBD1. Germline V CDR1 and CDR2: DFQATT, SNEGSKA (reference sequence). The CDR3 covers 13 residues. J was trimmed by 5 bases and V by 6 bases; bases with no gene match: 7. CDR3 sequence (DNA): TGCAGTGCCAAGGAACAGGGGGCGTATGGCTACACCTTC. This gives the protein CSAKEQGAYGYTF.

The chain recombines TRBV24-1 with TRBJ2-3; 10 positions match TRBD2. The CDR3 is made up of 19 amino acids. Unmatched junction bases numbered 11, after V lost 3 bases and J lost 0 bases. Germline loops: CDR1 KGHDR, CDR2 SFDVKD. The CDR3 reads CATSDIGFLAGASTDTQYF. The CDR3 region has the DNA TGTGCCACCAGTGATATAGGGTTCCTAGCGGGGGCTAGCACAGATACGCAGTATTTT.

A few counts support this clonotype. The rearrangement uses TRBV6-1 and TRBJ1-6, with TRBD1 identical over 9 bases. The CDR3 covers 16 residues. Trimming took 5 bases from V and 7 from J; bases not matched to a gene: 9. Germline V lookup: CDR1 MNHNS, CDR2 SASEGT. DNA of the CDR3: TGTGCCAGCAGTCAACCGACAGGGGGGAGAAATTCACCCCTCCACTTT. Translated: CASSQPTGGRNSPLHF.

With respect to this clonotype: A read error may explain this, as a much larger clone is one base away. This sequence joins TRBV7-2 and TRBJ2-1; 12 nucleotides agree with TRBD2. Germline V gene lookup returns CDR1 SGHTA and CDR2 FQGNSA. V lost 2 bases and J lost 7; bases outside the gene matches: 3. The CDR3 spans 15 residues. The CDR3 DNA reads TGTGCCAGCAGCTTACTAGCGGGGGGGCGAAATGAGCAGTTCTTC. It translates to CASSLLAGGRNEQFF.

J is TRBJ2-3 and V is TRBV7-9; D is tentatively TRBD1 or TRBD2 (5 bases each). The CDR3 contains 15 residues. V lost 6 bases and J lost 0, with 13 bases in between. Germline values: CDR1 SEHNR, CDR2 FQNEAQ (reference sequence). CDR3 amino acids: CASRLGAGSTDTQYF. The CDR3 nucleotides read TGTGCCAGCAGGCTAGGGGCGGGTAGCACAGATACGCAGTATTTT.

This clonotype was observed a handful of times. This sequence joins TRBV29-1 and TRBJ2-5; 8 nucleotides agree with TRBD1. The J call is uncertain, as TRBJ2-7 better fits the DNA end. The germline V gene encodes CDR1 SQVTM and CDR2 ANQGSEA. This CDR3 has 13 residues. The CDR3 DNA sequence: TGCAGCGTTGAACCGACAGGGGCCTACGAGCAGTACTTC. This codes for CSVEPTGAYEQYF.

This clonotype was observed a single time. The chain has TRBV20-1 and TRBJ1-6; D possibly corresponds to TRBD1 (6 bases). V was clipped by 1 base and J by 10 bases, with 11 bases between them. The germline gives CDR1 DFQATT, CDR2 SNEGSKA (reference sequence). CDR3 size: 13 residues. The CDR3 DNA sequence: TGCAGTGCTAGAGGGGACAATCCCTCACCCCTCCACTTT. Amino acids: CSARGDNPSPLHF.

The V gene is TRBV20-1, the J gene TRBJ2-7; D unclear. Germline V gene lookup returns CDR1 DFQATT and CDR2 SNEGSKA (reference sequence). CDR3 length equals 14 residues. Trimming shortened V by 0 bases and J by 0 bases, and 9 bases separated the two germline ends. The CDR3 nucleotides read TGCAGTGCTAGAGATTCTCAAAGCTCCTACGAGCAGTACTTC. Translated, it gives CSARDSQSSYEQYF.

The chain uses TRBV5-1 and TRBJ2-1, with D unclear. The end of the DNA is better explained by TRBJ2-7, so the J call may be wrong. The germline V gene encodes CDR1 SGHRS and CDR2 YFSETQ. The CDR3 has 16 amino acids. CDR3 protein: CASSLVSLSGRNEQYF. Written as DNA, the CDR3 is TGCGCCAGCAGCTTGGTGTCGCTGTCCGGTCGCAATGAGCAGTACTTC.

The J gene is TRBJ1-2, the V gene TRBV7-6; TRBD1 aligns across 11 bases. This CDR3 has 14 amino acids. Trimming cost V 3 bases and J 6 bases; bases outside gene matches: 3. Per germline, CDR1 SGHVS and CDR2 FNYEAQ. In DNA, the CDR3 is TGTGCCAGCAGCTTGGAGGGACAGGGGGATGGCTACACCTTC. This sequence encodes CASSLEGQGDGYTF. Full variable domain (missing parts from reference TRBV7-6 and TRBJ1-2): GAGVSQSPRYKVTKRGQDVALRCDPISGHVSLYWYRQALGQGPEFLTYFNYEAQQDKSGLPNDRFSAERPEGSISTLTIQRTEQRDSAMYRCASSLEGQGDGYTFGSGTRLTVV.

The chain couples TRBV28 to TRBJ1-2; 9 nucleotides line up with TRBD1. V was clipped by 8 bases and J by 6 bases; unmatched bases: 7. Germline V gene lookup returns CDR1 MDHEN and CDR2 SYDVKM. The CDR3 runs to 13 residues. This CDR3 reads CASDKQGAHGYTF. CDR3 nucleotides: TGTGCCAGCGACAAACAGGGGGCGCATGGCTACACCTTC.

The chain has TRBV10-3 and TRBJ1-1, with D possibly matching TRBD1 (5 bases). V was pared by 7 bases and J by 3 bases, with 12 bases between. Germline CDR1 ENHRY, CDR2 SYGVKD. The CDR3 consists of 13 residues. The CDR3 reads CAITRDGDTEAFF. The CDR3 nucleotides are TGTGCCATCACCCGGGACGGCGACACTGAAGCTTTCTTT.

Comments on this clonotype: A junction boundary mismatches the germline segment, possibly from a read error. The chain couples TRBV7-2 to TRBJ2-3; D is uncertain. Germline V gene data show CDR1 as SGHTA and CDR2 as FQGNSA. The CDR3 sequence is 13 residues long. The CDR3 DNA reads TGTGCCAGCAGCTTGGACGCTGCAGATGCGCAGTATTTT. This translates into CASSLDAADAQYF. Variable domain in full (rest from reference TRBV7-2 and TRBJ2-3): GAGVSQSPSNKVTEKGKDVELRCDPISGHTALYWYRQSLGQGLEFLIYFQGNSAPDKSGLPSDRFSAERTGGSVSTLTIQRTQQEDSAVYLCASSLDAADAQYFGPGTRLTVL.

The chain carries TRBV5-6 and TRBJ2-7; D uncertain. The V gene's germline CDR1 is SGHDT and CDR2 YYEEEE. The V and J ends lost 0 bases and 7 bases respectively, with 14 bases between them. There are 14 residues in the CDR3. CDR3 in DNA: TGTGCCAGCAGCTTGGATGCCTCCCCCAGAGAGCAGTACTTC. Translated, it gives CASSLDASPREQYF.

V gene TRBV28 combines with J gene TRBJ2-1; either TRBD1 or TRBD2 may fit D (5 bases each). Between the trimmed V and J ends, which lost 6 bases and 10 bases, there was a span of 13 bases. The CDR3 extends over 12 amino acids. Germline V CDR1 and CDR2: MDHEN, SYDVKM. The CDR3 is CASRYNGAEQFF. CDR3 bases: TGTGCCAGCAGATACAACGGGGCAGAGCAGTTCTTC.

The genes are TRBV29-1 and TRBJ2-1; no clear D gene. Germline CDR1 and CDR2: SQVTM and ANQGSEA. Trimming took off 7 bases at V and 3 bases at J, with 16 bases between the two ends. The CDR3 contains 14 residues. This CDR3 reads CSAATVGFYNEQFF. CDR3 bases: TGCAGCGCCGCGACTGTGGGGTTCTACAATGAGCAGTTCTTC.

This clonotype was observed a handful of times. The gene calls are TRBV10-3 and TRBJ2-1; 8 positions match TRBD2. The germline V gene has CDR1 ENHRY and CDR2 SYGVKD. The V gene end was trimmed by 4 bases and the J gene end by 7 bases; junction bases not matched to a gene: 18. The CDR3 has 18 amino acids. The CDR3 DNA follows: TGTGCCATCAGTGGATTTATGGTGAGCGGGGGCCCGAGGAATGAGCAGTTCTTC. Protein product: CAISGFMVSGGPRNEQFF.

V and J are TRBV28 and TRBJ2-7; 7 bases line up with TRBD2. The CDR3 loop spans 14 amino acids. The V segment lost 6 bases and the J segment 7 bases; nucleotides outside the gene matches: 12. Germline V gene data show CDR1 as MDHEN and CDR2 as SYDVKM. CDR3 sequence reads: CASRDTSASGEQYF. The CDR3, as DNA: TGTGCCAGCAGAGACACTAGCGCCTCGGGGGAGCAGTACTTC. The whole variable domain, filled in from reference TRBV28 and TRBJ2-7, reads DVKVTQSSRYLVKRTGEKVFLECVQDMDHENMFWYRQDPGLGLRLIYFSYDVKMKEKGDIPEGYSVSREKKERFSLILESASTNQTSMYLCASRDTSASGEQYFGPGTRLTVT.

This clonotype has a handful of counts. The chain recombines TRBV7-9 with TRBJ2-6, with a tentative D call TRBD1 (6 bases). This CDR3 spans 16 amino acids. Per germline, CDR1 SEHNR and CDR2 FQNEAQ (reference sequence). Trimming removed 6 bases at V and 0 bases at J, with 12 bases between. The CDR3 nucleotides are TGTGCCAGCAGTCGGACAGCCCACTCTGGGGCCAACGTCCTGACTTTC. Translation: CASSRTAHSGANVLTF.

This clonotype has just one count. The chain links TRBV27 to TRBJ2-3; 11 bases are shared with TRBD2. Germline CDR1 is MNHEY and CDR2 is SMNVEV (reference sequence). V shed 3 bases, J shed 3 bases, and the junction held 11 bases outside the gene matches. The CDR3 totals 18 residues. Here the CDR3 DNA reads TGTGCCAGCAGTTTCTCTCTCTTAGCGGGAGGGGGGACAGATACGCAGTATTTT. It yields the protein CASSFSLLAGGGTDTQYF.

V usage is TRBV12-3 or TRBV12-4 and J usage is TRBJ2-5; a weak D match, TRBD1 (6 bases). The CDR3 is made up of 14 amino acids. V was clipped by 3 bases and J by 2 bases, with 10 bases between them. CDR3 bases: TGTGCCAGCAGTTTGATGGGGACACAAGAGACCCAGTACTTC. Translation gives CASSLMGTQETQYF.

The V and J genes are TRBV6-1 and TRBJ1-6, with D hard to call. Trimming shortened V by 0 bases and J by 12 bases, and 18 bases separated the two germline ends. This CDR3 region has 16 residues. Germline CDR1 and CDR2: MNHNS and SASEGT. The DNA of the CDR3 is TGTGCCAGCAGTGAAGCGCAACAACAGCGAAGGAAACCCCTCCACTTT. The encoded protein is CASSEAQQQRRKPLHF.

The chain uses TRBV6-2 or TRBV6-3 and TRBJ2-1, with D possibly being TRBD1 or TRBD2 (5 bases each). V was cut by 6 bases and J by 7 bases, with 19 bases left in between. The CDR3 is 15 amino acids. In germline, CDR1 is MNHEY, CDR2 SVGEGT. The CDR3 nucleotides read TGTGCCAGCAGGGCGGACGTGGGGTGGGGGAATGAGCAGTTCTTC. It is translated as CASRADVGWGNEQFF.

The chain carries TRBV2 and TRBJ1-1, with TRBD1 matching over 7 bases. CDR1 SNHLY and CDR2 FYNNEI come from the germline V gene. The CDR3 extends over 14 amino acids. After removal of 7 bases from V and 3 bases from J, the junction contained 8 bases not matched to a gene. The chain's CDR3 is CASITGVLYTEAFF. CDR3 DNA sequence: TGTGCCAGCATCACAGGGGTGTTGTACACTGAAGCTTTCTTT.

V usage is TRBV6-1 and J usage is TRBJ2-6; TRBD1 is a possible D gene (7 bases). In germline, CDR1 is MNHNS, CDR2 SASEGT. V lost 6 bases and J lost 0, with 27 bases in between. The CDR3 is 21 residues long. CDR3 amino acids: CASSVYSPWGDRVSGANVLTF. The CDR3 nucleotides are TGTGCCAGCAGCGTATACAGTCCCTGGGGGGACAGAGTCTCTGGGGCCAACGTCCTGACTTTC.

The genes are TRBV5-1 and TRBJ2-3; D gene ambiguous. Trimming pared 4 bases from V and 2 bases from J, leaving 14 bases between. The germline V gene encodes CDR1 SGHRS and CDR2 YFSETQ. This CDR3 is built from 15 residues. CDR3 nucleotide sequence: TGCGCCAGCAGCGACCCTAGAGAGCCCACAGATACGCAGTATTTT. Its protein product is CASSDPREPTDTQYF.